The 10 T cell receptor beta chains reported below all come from one sample, sequenced in a study of Graves' ophthalmopathy and Graves' hyperthyroidism (dated by TCRdb to 2016 to 2018). The sample was run on an Illumina HiSeq 2000. For repertoire sequencing, the TCR beta CDR3 regions were amplified from RNA transcripts. The first round of RT-PCR was done with HTBI primers and the Qiagen OneStep RT-PCR kit, and was followed by a second round of multiplex PCR, then size selection and purification. In TCRdb, the public reads were trimmed at Q25 with fastp and aligned with MiXCR, with productive beta chains retained. Merged by CDR3 protein, the rows form single entries marked with the most common genes and DNA. This sample has about 600,000 distinct CDR3 sequences in its table, and about 40% of those were observed once. The ten largest clonotypes hold less than 4.5% of the sample. The sequencing input was peripheral blood or thyroid tissue (not recorded which). The receptors derive from an adult man with Graves' hyperthyroidism.

This chain connects TRBV5-1 to TRBJ2-3; TRBD1 matches 9 bases. CDR3 length: 16 amino acids. The germline CDR1 and CDR2 sequences are SGHRS and YFSETQ. The V and J ends lost 5 bases and 5 bases, in that order; junction bases with no gene match: 12. The CDR3 DNA is TGCGCCAGCAGGTCCACAGGGGGCGCAGTAAGAGATACGCAGTATTTT. Encoded protein: CASRSTGGAVRDTQYF.

The gene calls are TRBV29-1 and TRBJ2-3; 8 bases fit TRBD2. Germline CDR1 is SQVTM and CDR2 is ANQGSEA. The CDR3 runs to 15 residues. The CDR3 DNA is TGCAGTGCTGAGGACGGGGGGGCCGTGACAGATACGCAGTATTTT. Amino acid sequence: CSAEDGGAVTDTQYF.

The gene calls are TRBV20-1 and TRBJ2-7, with TRBD1 matching 7 bases. The V segment lost 6 bases and the J segment 4 bases; nucleotides outside the gene matches: 15. Germline V CDR1 and CDR2: DFQATT, SNEGSKA (reference sequence). The CDR3 runs to 15 residues. CDR3 in DNA: TGCAGTGCCAACCCTGACAGGGCGGGTTTATACGAGCAGTACTTC. Amino acids: CSANPDRAGLYEQYF.

A word on this clonotype: Possible read error: a much larger clone is one base away. Since no conserved phenylalanine or tryptophan closes the CDR3, a read error is the likely cause. The chain joins TRBV5-5 to TRBJ2-2; unclear D gene. Germline loops: CDR1 SGHKS, CDR2 YYEKEE (reference sequence). V lost 5 bases and J lost 2, with 13 bases in between. CDR3 length: 15 amino acids. In DNA, the CDR3 is TGTGCCAGCAGTTTAAGGACGGATAACACCGGGGAGCTGTTTCTT. This translates into CASSLRTDNTGELFL.

As DNA, the CDR3 is TGTGCCAGCAACCAACAGGGGTACACTGAAGCTTTCTTT. This encodes CASNQQGYTEAFF. The chain couples TRBV27 to TRBJ1-1, with 7 positions matching TRBD1. The CDR3 length is 13 residues. V lost 7 bases and J lost 3; bases outside the gene matches: 5. Germline CDR1 MNHEY, CDR2 SMNVEV (reference sequence).

This clonotype occurred many times. The J gene is TRBJ2-7, the V gene TRBV5-1; no clear D. Germline CDR1 is SGHRS and CDR2 is YFSETQ. The CDR3 loop spans 14 amino acids. V lost 0 bases, J lost 5 bases, and 12 bases lay in between. CDR3 coding DNA: TGCGCCAGCAGCTTGGCCGTCCTTATCGACGAGCAGTACTTC. Protein sequence: CASSLAVLIDEQYF.

This rearrangement joins TRBV12-3 or TRBV12-4 to TRBJ2-2; D is perhaps TRBD2 (5 bases). The CDR3 is 13 residues long. Trimming left V 6 bases short and J 4 bases short, with 9 bases between. The CDR3 loop is CASRKTTTGELFF. CDR3 nucleotides: TGTGCCAGCAGAAAGACTACCACCGGGGAGCTGTTTTTT.

This clonotype was seen many times. This CDR3 reads CASSLAPVQETQYF. As DNA, the CDR3 is TGTGCCAGCAGTTTAGCGCCAGTACAAGAGACCCAGTACTTC. The J gene is TRBJ2-5, the V gene TRBV12-3 or TRBV12-4; D gene unclear. Trimming stripped 0 bases from V and 2 bases from J, with 7 bases between. CDR3 length equals 14 residues.

This clonotype has more than one count but fewer than ten. The chain recombines TRBV6-5 with TRBJ1-6; D is unresolved. Per germline, CDR1 MNHEY and CDR2 SVGAGI. The ends were cut back, 6 bases at V and 4 bases at J, with 7 bases in the middle. There are 13 residues in the CDR3. CDR3 bases: TGTGCCAGCAGGGAGCTTTATAATTCACCCCTCCACTTT. This codes for CASRELYNSPLHF.

The chain employs TRBV4-2 and TRBJ1-1; no reliable D call. CDR1 is LGHNA, CDR2 YNFKEQ, per germline. The length of the CDR3 is 15 residues. V lost 0 bases, J lost 2 bases, and 10 bases lay in between. The CDR3 loop reads CASSQEVGKNTEAFF. The CDR3 DNA follows: TGTGCCAGCAGCCAAGAAGTCGGGAAAAACACTGAAGCTTTCTTT.